This record looks at one TCR beta chain sequence and its context. As yet, its antigen is unknown. This specimen belongs to a study of cytomegalovirus exposure and HLA in healthy donors. Regarding the study as a whole: The authors later found TCR association rates varying by HLA locus, with DRB1 most and HLA-C fewest. The authors confirmed in vitro that a few CMV-associated chains were specific for CMV antigens.

The PCR employed 60 Vbeta primers together with 13 Jbeta primers. Methods used by the authors: In a later analysis, 10 million to 11 million of 75 million to 90 million unique beta chains occurred in at least two donors. Produced via immunoSEQ multiplex PCR; TCRdb's table is partial and in-frame only. Clone size and the V and J calls come from that table; the DNA yielded D and trimming. Here the sample spans approximately 110,000 clones, approximately 80% being singletons. Germline CDR1 LGHNT, CDR2 FRNRAP. V was pared by 5 bases and J by 9 bases, with 6 bases of the junction left unmatched. There are 12 residues in the CDR3.

The clonotype was recovered from a female donor in good health and CMV-seropositive. The specimen was PBMCs. The chain employs TRBV12-5 and TRBJ1-1, with 7 positions matching TRBD1. CDR3 residues: CASGAPTGKAFF. CDR3 coding DNA: TGTGCTAGTGGTGCCCCGACAGGGAAAGCTTTCTTT. Using reference TRBV12-5 and TRBJ1-1 for the parts outside the CDR3, the full variable domain is DARVTQTPRHKVTEMGQEVTMRCQPILGHNTVFWYRQTMMQGLELLAYFRNRAPLDDSGMPKDRFSAEMPDATLATLKIQPSEPRDSAVYFCASGAPTGKAFFGQGTRLTVV.